The TCR beta chain under discussion was sequenced for a study of blood T cell repertoires in COVID-19. Profiling relied on immunoSEQ multiplex PCR, and the TCRdb table lists in-frame clones only, not all of them. The sample carries about 250,000 clones, about 91% recorded once. In germline, CDR1 is MDHEN, CDR2 SYDVKM. This CDR3 has 16 residues. The J segment lost 7 bases and the V segment lost 6 bases, leaving 8 bases of the junction unmatched. The material sequenced was peripheral blood. V gene TRBV28 combines with J gene TRBJ2-1; TRBD2 aligns across 14 bases. The clonotype was recovered from a woman between 25 and 40 years old with COVID-19, enrolled during active disease. The CDR3 coding sequence is TGTGCCAGCAGCGGGACTAGCGGGAGTGTTTGGAATGAGCAGTTCTTC. Protein: CASSGTSGSVWNEQFF.